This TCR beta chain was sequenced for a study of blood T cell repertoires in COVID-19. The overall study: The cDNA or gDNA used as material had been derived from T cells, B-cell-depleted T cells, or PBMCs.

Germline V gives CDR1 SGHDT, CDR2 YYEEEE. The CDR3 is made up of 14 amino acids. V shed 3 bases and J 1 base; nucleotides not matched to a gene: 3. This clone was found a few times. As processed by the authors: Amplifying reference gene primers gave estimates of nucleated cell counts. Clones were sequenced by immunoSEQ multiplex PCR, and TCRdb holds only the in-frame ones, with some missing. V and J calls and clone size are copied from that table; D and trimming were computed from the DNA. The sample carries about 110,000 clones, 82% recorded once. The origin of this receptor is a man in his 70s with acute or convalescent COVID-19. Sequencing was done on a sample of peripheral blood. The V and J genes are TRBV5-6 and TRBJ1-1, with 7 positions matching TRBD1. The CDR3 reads CASSSRQGNTEAFF. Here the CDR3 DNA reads TGTGCCAGCAGCTCAAGACAGGGGAACACTGAAGCTTTCTTT.